The source of this T cell receptor beta chain is a study of T-cell memory formation after mild COVID-19. Overall study findings and caveats: Clones shrinking between day 15 and 85 showed a balanced CD4/CD8 split, and those that grew later tilted toward CD4+. Pre-infection memory harbored some responding clones, suggesting cross-reactive memory joined.

TCRdb itself ran the 5' RACE reads through MiXCR, one entry per CDR3 protein. The sample shows about 400,000 distinct CDR3 sequences, about a sixth of them seen only once. Points on this clonotype: Its antigen is still unknown.

V shed 8 bases and J shed 2 bases, with 12 bases lying between them. Per the germline V gene, CDR1 is SGHTA and CDR2 is FQGNSA. The CDR3 has 13 residues. Sequenced input: PBMCs or a T cell subset sorted from them (not recorded which). The rearrangement links TRBV7-2 to TRBJ1-2; maybe TRBD1 (5 bases). This TCR derives from a man younger than 30 who had mild COVID-19 (a few samples of this study predate the infection). Cell type and time point are not known. CDR3 DNA sequence: TGTGCCAGCCGGGGCAGCCAAAACTATGGCTACACCTTC. Amino acid sequence: CASRGSQNYGYTF.